This T cell receptor beta chain was sequenced during a study of blood T cell repertoires in COVID-19. Across the study: From T cells, B-cell-depleted T cells, or PBMCs came the material, which was cDNA or gDNA.

Only one count was recorded for this clone. TCRdb's table, derived via immunoSEQ multiplex PCR, lists solely in-frame clones and lacks some. The sample lists approximately 450,000 clones, roughly nine tenths occurring once. The CDR3 sequence is 17 residues long. V was cut by 3 bases and J by 3 bases, with 19 bases left in between. Germline V gene sequence: CDR1 LGHNT, CDR2 FRNRAP. The receptor was derived from a young man who had recovered from COVID-19. Sample: PBMCs or T cells enriched from blood (not recorded which). The chain uses TRBV12-5 and TRBJ2-3; weak D call: TRBD2 (5 bases). CDR3 region: CASGFLTRTDWTDTQYF. In nucleotides, the CDR3 is TGTGCTAGTGGTTTCCTCACCCGGACTGATTGGACAGATACGCAGTATTTT.